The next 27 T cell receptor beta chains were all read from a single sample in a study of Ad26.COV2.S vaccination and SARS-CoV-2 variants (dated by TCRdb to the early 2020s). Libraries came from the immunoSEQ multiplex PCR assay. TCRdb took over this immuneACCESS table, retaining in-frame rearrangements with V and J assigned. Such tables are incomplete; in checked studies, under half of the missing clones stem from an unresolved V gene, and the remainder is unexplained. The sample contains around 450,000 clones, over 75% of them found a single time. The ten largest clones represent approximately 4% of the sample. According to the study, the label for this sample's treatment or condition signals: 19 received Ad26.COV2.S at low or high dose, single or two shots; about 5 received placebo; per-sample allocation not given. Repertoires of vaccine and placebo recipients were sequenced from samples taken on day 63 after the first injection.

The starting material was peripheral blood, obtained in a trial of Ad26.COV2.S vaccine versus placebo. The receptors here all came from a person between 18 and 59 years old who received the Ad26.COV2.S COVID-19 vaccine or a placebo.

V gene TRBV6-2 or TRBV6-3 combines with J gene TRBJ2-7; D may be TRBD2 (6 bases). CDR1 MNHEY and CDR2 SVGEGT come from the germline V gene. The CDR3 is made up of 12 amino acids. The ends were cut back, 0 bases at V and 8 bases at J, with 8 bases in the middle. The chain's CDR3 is CASSYSRGKQYF. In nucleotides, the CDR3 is TGTGCCAGCAGTTACTCGCGGGGCAAGCAGTACTTC.

CDR3 region: CASSDDYDNEQFF. CDR3 nucleotides: TGTGCCAGCAGCGACGACTACGACAATGAGCAGTTCTTC. The chain carries TRBV2 and TRBJ2-1; tentatively, D is TRBD2 (5 bases). The germline gives CDR1 SNHLY, CDR2 FYNNEI. V gave up 6 bases and J gave up 5 bases, with 11 bases separating them. The CDR3 length is 13 residues.

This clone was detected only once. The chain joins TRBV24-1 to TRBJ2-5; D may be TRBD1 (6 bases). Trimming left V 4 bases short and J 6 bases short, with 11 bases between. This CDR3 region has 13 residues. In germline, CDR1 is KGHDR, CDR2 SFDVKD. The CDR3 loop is CATSEQGWQTQYF. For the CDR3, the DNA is TGTGCCACCAGTGAGCAGGGGTGGCAGACCCAGTACTTC.

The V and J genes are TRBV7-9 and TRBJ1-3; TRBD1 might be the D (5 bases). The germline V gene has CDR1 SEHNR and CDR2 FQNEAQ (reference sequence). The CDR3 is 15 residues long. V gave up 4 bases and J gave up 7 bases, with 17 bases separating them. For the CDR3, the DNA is TGTGCCAGCAGCTCACTGGACATCCAGAGGAACACCATATATTTT. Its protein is CASSSLDIQRNTIYF.

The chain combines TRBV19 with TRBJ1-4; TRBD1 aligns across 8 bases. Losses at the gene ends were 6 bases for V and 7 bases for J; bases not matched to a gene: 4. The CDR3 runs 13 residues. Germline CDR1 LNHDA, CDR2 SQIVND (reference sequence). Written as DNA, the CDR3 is TGTGCCAGTAGACGGACAGGGACTGAAAAACTGTTTTTT. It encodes CASRRTGTEKLFF.

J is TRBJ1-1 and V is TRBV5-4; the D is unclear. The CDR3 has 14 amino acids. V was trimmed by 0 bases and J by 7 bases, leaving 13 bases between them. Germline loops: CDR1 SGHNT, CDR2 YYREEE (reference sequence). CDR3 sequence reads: CASSLDPGSVEAFF. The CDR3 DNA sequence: TGTGCCAGCAGCTTGGACCCGGGTTCGGTTGAAGCTTTCTTT.

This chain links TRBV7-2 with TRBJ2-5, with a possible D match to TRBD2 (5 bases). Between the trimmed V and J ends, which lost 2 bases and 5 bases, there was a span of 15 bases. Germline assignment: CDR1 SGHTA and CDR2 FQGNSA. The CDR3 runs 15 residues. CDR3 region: CASSLLGRQVETQYF. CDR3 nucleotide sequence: TGTGCCAGCAGCTTATTAGGGAGACAAGTTGAGACCCAGTACTTC.

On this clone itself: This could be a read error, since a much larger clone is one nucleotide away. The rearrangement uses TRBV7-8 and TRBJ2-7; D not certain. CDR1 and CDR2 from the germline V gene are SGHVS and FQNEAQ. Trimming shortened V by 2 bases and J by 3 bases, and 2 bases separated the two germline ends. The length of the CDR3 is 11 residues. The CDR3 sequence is CASSLNYEQYF. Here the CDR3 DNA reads TGTGCCAGCAGCTTAAACTACGAGCAGTACTTC.

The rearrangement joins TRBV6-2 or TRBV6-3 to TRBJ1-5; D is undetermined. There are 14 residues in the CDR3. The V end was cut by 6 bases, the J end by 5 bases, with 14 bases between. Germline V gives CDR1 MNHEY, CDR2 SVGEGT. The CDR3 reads CASSLPRGDQPQHF. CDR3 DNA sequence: TGTGCCAGCAGCCTCCCCCGGGGAGATCAGCCCCAGCATTTT.

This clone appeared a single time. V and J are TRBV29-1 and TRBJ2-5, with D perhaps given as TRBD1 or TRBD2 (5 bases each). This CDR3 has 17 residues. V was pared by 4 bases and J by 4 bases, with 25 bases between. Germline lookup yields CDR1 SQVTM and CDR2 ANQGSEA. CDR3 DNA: TGCAGCGTTGGGATGAGTGGGACGGGGCCCCCGGCAGAGACCCAGTACTTC. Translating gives CSVGMSGTGPPAETQYF.

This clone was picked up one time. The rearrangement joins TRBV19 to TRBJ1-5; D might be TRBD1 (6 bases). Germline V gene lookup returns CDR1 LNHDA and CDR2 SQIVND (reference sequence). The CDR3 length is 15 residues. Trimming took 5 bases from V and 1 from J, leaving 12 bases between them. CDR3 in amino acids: CASSWGARSNQPQHF. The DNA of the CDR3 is TGTGCCAGTAGTTGGGGGGCCAGGAGCAATCAGCCCCAGCATTTT. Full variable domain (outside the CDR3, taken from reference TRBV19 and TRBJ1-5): DGGITQSPKYLFRKEGQNVTLSCEQNLNHDAMYWYRQDPGQGLRLIYYSQIVNDFQKGDIAEGYSVSREKKESFPLTVTSAQKNPTAFYLCASSWGARSNQPQHFGDGTRLSIL.

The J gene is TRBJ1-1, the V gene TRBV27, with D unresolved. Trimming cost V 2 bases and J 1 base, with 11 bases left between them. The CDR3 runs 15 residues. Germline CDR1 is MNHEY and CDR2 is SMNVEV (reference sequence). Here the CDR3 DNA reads TGTGCCAGCAGTTTAGGAATCGGCAAGAACACTGAAGCTTTCTTT. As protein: CASSLGIGKNTEAFF.

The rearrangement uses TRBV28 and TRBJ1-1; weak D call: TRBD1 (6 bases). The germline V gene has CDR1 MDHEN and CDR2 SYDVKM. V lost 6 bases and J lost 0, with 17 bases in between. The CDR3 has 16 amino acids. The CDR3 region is CASRILQGSMNTEAFF. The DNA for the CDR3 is TGTGCCAGCAGGATACTACAGGGTTCCATGAACACTGAAGCTTTCTTT.

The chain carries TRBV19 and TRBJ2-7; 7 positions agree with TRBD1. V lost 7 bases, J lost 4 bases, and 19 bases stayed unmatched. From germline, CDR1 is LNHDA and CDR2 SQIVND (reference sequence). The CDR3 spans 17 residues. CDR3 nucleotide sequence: TGTGCCAGTACACAGGGGCCTCCACTCCCGCTAATTTACGAGCAGTACTTC. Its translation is CASTQGPPLPLIYEQYF.

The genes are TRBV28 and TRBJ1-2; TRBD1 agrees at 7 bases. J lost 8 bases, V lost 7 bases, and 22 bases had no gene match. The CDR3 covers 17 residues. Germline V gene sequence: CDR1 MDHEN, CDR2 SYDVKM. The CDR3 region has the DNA TGTGCCAGCACCGCGGGGGGGACAGTCTATGTTTCTTACGGCTACACCTTC. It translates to CASTAGGTVYVSYGYTF.

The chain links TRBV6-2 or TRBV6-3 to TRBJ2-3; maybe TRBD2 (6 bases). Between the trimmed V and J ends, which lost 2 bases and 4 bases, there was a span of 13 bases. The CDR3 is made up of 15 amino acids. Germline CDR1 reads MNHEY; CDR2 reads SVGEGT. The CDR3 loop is CASSYGGSSSDTQYF. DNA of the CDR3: TGTGCCAGCAGTTACGGGGGGTCCTCGTCAGATACGCAGTATTTT.

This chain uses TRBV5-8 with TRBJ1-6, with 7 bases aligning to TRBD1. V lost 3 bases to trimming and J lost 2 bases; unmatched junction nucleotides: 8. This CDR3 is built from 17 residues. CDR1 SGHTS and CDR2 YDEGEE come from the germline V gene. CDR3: CASSYAWGTAYNSPLHF. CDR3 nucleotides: TGTGCCAGCAGCTACGCGTGGGGGACAGCCTATAATTCACCCCTCCACTTT.

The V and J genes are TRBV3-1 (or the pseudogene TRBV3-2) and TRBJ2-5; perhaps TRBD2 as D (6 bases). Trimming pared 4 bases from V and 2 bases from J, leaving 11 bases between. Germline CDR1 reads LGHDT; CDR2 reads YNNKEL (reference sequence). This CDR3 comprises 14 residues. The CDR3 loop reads CASSRGGMQETQYF. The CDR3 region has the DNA TGTGCCAGCAGCCGTGGGGGGATGCAAGAGACCCAGTACTTC.

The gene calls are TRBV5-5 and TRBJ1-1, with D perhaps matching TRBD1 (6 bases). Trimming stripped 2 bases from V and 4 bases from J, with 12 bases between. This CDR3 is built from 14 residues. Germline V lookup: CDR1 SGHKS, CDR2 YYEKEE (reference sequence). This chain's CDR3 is CASSFVQGSTEAFF. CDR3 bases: TGTGCCAGCAGCTTTGTCCAGGGGAGCACTGAAGCTTTCTTT.

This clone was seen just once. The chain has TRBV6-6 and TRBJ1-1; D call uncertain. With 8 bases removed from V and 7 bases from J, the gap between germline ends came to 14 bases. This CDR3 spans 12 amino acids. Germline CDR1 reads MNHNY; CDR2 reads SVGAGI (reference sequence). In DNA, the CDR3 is TGTGCCAGCGACGGGCGGACGCATGAAGCTTTCTTT. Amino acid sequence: CASDGRTHEAFF.

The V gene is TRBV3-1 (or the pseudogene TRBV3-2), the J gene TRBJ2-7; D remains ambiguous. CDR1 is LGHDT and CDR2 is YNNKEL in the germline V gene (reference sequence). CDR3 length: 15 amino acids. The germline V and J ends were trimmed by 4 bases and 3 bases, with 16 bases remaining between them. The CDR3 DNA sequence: TGTGCCAGCAGCCCAAGCTCGGCGGTATACTACGAGCAGTACTTC. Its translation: CASSPSSAVYYEQYF.

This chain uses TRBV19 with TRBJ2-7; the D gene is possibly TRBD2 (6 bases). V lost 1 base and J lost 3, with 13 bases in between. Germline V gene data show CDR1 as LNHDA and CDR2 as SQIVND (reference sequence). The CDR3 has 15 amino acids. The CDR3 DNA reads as TGTGCCAGTAGTATAGGGTCGTGGGGGGACTACGAGCAGTACTTC. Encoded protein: CASSIGSWGDYEQYF. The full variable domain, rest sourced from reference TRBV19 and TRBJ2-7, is DGGITQSPKYLFRKEGQNVTLSCEQNLNHDAMYWYRQDPGQGLRLIYYSQIVNDFQKGDIAEGYSVSREKKESFPLTVTSAQKNPTAFYLCASSIGSWGDYEQYFGPGTRLTVT.

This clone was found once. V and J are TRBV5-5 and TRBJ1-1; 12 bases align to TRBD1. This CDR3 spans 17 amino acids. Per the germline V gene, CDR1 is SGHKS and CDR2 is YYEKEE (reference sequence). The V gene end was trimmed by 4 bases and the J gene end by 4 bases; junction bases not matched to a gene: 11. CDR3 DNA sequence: TGTGCCAGCAGCCCCGCCGGGACAGGGGGCCGAGGCACTGAAGCTTTCTTT. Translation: CASSPAGTGGRGTEAFF.

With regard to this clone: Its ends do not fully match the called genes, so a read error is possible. The CDR3 DNA is TGTGCCAGCAGCTTAGAGGTCAGCTCCCCCCCCCTAATTTTT. Translation: CASSLEVSSPPLIF. The chain is built from TRBV11-3 and TRBJ1-3; D not certain. This CDR3 is 14 amino acids long. Germline CDR1 is SGHNT and CDR2 is YENEEA.

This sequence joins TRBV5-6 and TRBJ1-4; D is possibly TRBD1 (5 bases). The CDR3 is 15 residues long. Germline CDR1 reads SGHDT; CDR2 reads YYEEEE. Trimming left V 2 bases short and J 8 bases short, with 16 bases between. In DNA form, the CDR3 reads TGTGCCAGCAGCTTTCGGGGGAGGGCGCGAGAAAAACTGTTTTTT. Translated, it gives CASSFRGRAREKLFF.

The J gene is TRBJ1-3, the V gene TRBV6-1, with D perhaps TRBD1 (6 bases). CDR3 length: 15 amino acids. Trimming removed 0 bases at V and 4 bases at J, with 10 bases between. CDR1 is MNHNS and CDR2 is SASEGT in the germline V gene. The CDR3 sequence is CASSEARGDGNTIYF. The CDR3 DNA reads TGTGCCAGCAGTGAAGCGAGGGGGGACGGAAACACCATATATTTT.

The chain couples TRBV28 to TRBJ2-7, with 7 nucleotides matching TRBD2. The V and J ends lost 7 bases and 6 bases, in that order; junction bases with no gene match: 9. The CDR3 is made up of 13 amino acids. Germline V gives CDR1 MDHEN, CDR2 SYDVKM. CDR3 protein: CASIRRGTGEQYF. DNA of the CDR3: TGTGCCAGCATCCGGCGGGGGACTGGCGAGCAGTACTTC.